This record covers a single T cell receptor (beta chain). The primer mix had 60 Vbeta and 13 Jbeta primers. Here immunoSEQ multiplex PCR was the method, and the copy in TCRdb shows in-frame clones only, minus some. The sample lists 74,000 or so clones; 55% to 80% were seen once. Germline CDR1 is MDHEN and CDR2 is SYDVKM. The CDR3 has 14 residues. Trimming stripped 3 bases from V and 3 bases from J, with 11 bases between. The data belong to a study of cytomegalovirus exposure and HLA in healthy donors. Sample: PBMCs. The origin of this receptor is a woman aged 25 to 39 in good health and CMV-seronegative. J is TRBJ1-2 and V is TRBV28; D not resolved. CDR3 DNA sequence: TGTGCCAGCAGTTTCCTGGAGGGCTACTATGGCTACACCTTC. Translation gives CASSFLEGYYGYTF.